The sequence of this T cell receptor (beta chain) was determined in a study of blood T cell repertoires in COVID-19. Background on the study: T cells, B-cell-depleted T cells, or PBMCs supplied cDNA or gDNA.

V dropped 5 bases and J dropped 11 bases, with 15 bases sitting between them. The germline V gene has CDR1 GTSNPN and CDR2 SVGIG (reference sequence). This CDR3 spans 11 amino acids. Repertoires were generated with immunoSEQ multiplex PCR, while TCRdb's copy carries only in-frame clones and drops some. The repertoire holds 54,000 or so clones, roughly 91% seen once, with 7% to 10% in the top ten. The sequence came from a man aged 50 to 60 with active COVID-19. This chain links TRBV30 with TRBJ1-1, with D maybe TRBD1 (5 bases). Material: peripheral blood. The CDR3 nucleotides read TGTGCCTGGTTCCCCGGAGGGGACGCTTTCTTT. Its protein is CAWFPGGDAFF.